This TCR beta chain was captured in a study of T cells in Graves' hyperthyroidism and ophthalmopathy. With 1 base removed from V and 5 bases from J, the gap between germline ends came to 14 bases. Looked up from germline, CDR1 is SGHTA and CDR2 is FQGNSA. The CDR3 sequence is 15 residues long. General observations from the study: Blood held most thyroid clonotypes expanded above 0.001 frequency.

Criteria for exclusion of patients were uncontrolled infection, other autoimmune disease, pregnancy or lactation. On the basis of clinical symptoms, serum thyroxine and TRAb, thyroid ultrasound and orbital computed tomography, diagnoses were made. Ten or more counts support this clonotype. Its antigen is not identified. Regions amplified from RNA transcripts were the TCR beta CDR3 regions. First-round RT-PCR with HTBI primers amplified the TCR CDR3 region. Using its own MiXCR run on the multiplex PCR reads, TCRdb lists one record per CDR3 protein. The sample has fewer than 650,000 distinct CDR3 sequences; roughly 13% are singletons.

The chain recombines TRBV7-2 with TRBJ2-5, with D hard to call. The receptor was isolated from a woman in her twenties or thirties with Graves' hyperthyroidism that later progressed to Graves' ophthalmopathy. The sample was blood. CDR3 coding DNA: TGTGCCAGCAGCTTAGTGTACGCCGCTCGGGAGACCCAGTACTTC. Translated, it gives CASSLVYAARETQYF.